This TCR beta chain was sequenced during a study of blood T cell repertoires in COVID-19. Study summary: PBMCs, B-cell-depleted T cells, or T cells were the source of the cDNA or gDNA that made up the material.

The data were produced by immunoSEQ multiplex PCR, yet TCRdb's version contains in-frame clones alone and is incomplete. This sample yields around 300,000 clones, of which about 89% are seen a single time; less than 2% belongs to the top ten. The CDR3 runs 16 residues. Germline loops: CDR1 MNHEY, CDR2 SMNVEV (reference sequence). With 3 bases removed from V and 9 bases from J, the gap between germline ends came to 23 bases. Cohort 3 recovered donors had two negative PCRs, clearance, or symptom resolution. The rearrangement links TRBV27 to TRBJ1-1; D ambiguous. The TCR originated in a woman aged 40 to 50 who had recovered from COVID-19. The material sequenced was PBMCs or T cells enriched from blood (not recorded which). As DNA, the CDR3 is TGTGCCAGCAGTTTCCAAGGAGCCACCTCAGGAGGTAAAGCTTTCTTT. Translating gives CASSFQGATSGGKAFF.